This entry describes one T cell receptor (beta chain). The data were taken from a study of response to subunit inactivated influenza vaccine. V was clipped by 4 bases and J by 4 bases, with 12 bases between them. In germline, CDR1 is LGHNA, CDR2 YSLEER. This CDR3 spans 14 amino acids. In TCRdb, the RT-PCR reads were re-called with MiXCR into one record per CDR3 protein. The data contain some 500,000 distinct CDR3 sequences, about 17% of them singletons. The origin of this receptor is a man aged 50-75 years who received an inactivated influenza vaccine. The chain recombines TRBV4-3 with TRBJ2-3; possible D gene TRBD1, 6 bases. The sample was CD4+ T cells sorted from PBMCs, taken around 25 months after vaccination. The CDR3 nucleotides are TGCGCCAGCAGCCGGGACACAGGGTCAGATACGCAGTATTTT. The encoded protein is CASSRDTGSDTQYF.